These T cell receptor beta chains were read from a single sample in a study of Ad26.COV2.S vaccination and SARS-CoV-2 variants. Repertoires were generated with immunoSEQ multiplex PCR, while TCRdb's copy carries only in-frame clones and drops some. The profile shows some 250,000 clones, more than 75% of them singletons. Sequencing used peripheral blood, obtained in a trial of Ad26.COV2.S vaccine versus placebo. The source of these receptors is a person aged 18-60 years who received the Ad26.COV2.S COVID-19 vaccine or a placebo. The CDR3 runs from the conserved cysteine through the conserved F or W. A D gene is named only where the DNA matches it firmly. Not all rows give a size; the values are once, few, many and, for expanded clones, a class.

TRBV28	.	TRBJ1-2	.	TGTGCCAGCAGGGGCCAGCTTAACTATGGCTACACCTTC	CASRGQLNYGYTF
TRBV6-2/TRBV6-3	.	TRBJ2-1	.	TGTGCCAGCAGTCGCGGGACGCTCTACAATGAGCAGTTCTTC	CASSRGTLYNEQFF
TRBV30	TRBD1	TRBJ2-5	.	TGTGCCTGGAGCACAGGGGATGGGGAGACCCAGTACTTC	CAWSTGDGETQYF
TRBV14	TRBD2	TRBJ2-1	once	TGTGCCAGCAGCCAGGCGTTCGGCGGGGGGAGCTCCTACAATGAGCAGTTCTTC	CASSQAFGGGSSYNEQFF
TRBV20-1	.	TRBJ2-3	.	TGCAGTGCTAGTCCAGAATCCCCTCGTCGCTATGGCACAGATACGCAGTATTTT	CSASPESPRRYGTDTQYF
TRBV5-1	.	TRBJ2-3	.	TGCGCCAGCAGCCCGATTGGGGGGAACACAGATACGCAGTATTTT	CASSPIGGNTDTQYF
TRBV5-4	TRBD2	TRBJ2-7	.	TGTGCCAGCAGCGAGACTAGCGGCTCCTACGAGCAGTACTTC	CASSETSGSYEQYF
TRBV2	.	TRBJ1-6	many	TGTGCCAGCAGTGAAGTGGGCTTGGGATCACCCCTCCACTTT	CASSEVGLGSPLHF
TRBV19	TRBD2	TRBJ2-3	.	TGTGCCAGTAGTATGAGGCTAGCGGGGAACACAGATACGCAGTATTTT	CASSMRLAGNTDTQYF
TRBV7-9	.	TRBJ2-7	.	TGTGCCAGCAGCTTAGATACCCCGGGGGAGCAGTACTTC	CASSLDTPGEQYF
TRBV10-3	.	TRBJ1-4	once	TGTGCCATCAGTGAGATAGGGGGAGATGAAAAACTGTTTTTT	CAISEIGGDEKLFF
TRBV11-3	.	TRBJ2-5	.	TGTGCCAGCAGCTTAGGGCCGGCCACTGAGACCCAGTACTTC	CASSLGPATETQYF
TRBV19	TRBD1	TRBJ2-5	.	TGTGCCAGTAGTATAACGGGACAGGGAGGGGATACCCAGTACTTC	CASSITGQGGDTQYF
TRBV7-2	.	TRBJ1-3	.	TGTGCCAGCACCGGCAGTAGAGGAAACACCATATATTTT	CASTGSRGNTIYF
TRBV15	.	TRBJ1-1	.	TGTGCCACCAGCATCGACCCGTGGACTGAAGCTTTCTTT	CATSIDPWTEAFF
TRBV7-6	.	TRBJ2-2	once	TGTGCCAGCAGCTTAGAAGGGACCGGGGAGCTGTTTTTT	CASSLEGTGELFF
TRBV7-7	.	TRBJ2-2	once	TGTGCTAGCAGCTTGGAGGAAAACACCGGGGAGCTGTTTTTT	CASSLEENTGELFF
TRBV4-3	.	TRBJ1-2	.	TGCGCCAGCAGCCAAGATTGGGGGGGCGGGTATGGCTACACCTTC	CASSQDWGGGYGYTF
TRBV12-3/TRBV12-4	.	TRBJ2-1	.	TGTGCCAGCAGTGCGGCCGGGGATGAGCAGTTCTTC	CASSAAGDEQFF
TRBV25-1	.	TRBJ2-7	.	TGTGCCAGCAGTGATGTGGGCGCCGGCTACGAGCAGTACTTC	CASSDVGAGYEQYF
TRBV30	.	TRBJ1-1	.	TGTGCCTGGAGCGGACGCAACACAAGAGCGGGGCGGAGAGACACTGAAGCTTTCTTT	CAWSGRNTRAGRRDTEAFF
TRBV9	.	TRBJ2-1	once	TGTGCCAGCAGCTTTGAGCGGGCCGGAGGGGAGCAGTTCTTC	CASSFERAGGEQFF
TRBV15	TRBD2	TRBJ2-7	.	TGTGCCACCAGCAGAGGATTAGCGGGGACTTACGAGCAGTACTTC	CATSRGLAGTYEQYF
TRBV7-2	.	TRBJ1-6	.	TGTGCCAGCAGCTTACCGGTGGGTCCAATACGGGGCTCACCCCTCCACTTT	CASSLPVGPIRGSPLHF
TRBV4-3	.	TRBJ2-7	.	TGCGCCAGCAGCCAGCAATCAGGTGCCTACGAGCAGTACTTC	CASSQQSGAYEQYF
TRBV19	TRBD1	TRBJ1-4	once	TGTGCCAGTGGGACAGGTAATGAAAAACTGTTTTTT	CASGTGNEKLFF
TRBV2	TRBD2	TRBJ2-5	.	TGTGCCAGCAATTGGGTAGCGGGGAAAGAGACCCAGTACTTC	CASNWVAGKETQYF
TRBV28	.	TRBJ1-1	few	TGTGCCAGCAGTTTGACGGGCCCGAACACTGAAGCTTTCTTT	CASSLTGPNTEAFF
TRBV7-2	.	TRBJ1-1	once	TGTGCCAGCAGCTTAGCGGCACAGGGCGGCGCTGAAGCTTTCTTT	CASSLAAQGGAEAFF
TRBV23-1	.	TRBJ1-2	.	TGCGCCCCCGGTGGAGGCTACACCTTC	CAPGGGYTF
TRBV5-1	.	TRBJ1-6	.	TGCGCCAGCGCAGTAGTCTATAATTCACCCCTCCACTTT	CASAVVYNSPLHF
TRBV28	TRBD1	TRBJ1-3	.	TGTGCCAGCAGTTATGTGGACAGGGGGCAGGGAAACACCATATATTTT	CASSYVDRGQGNTIYF
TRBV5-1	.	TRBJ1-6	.	TGCGCCAGCAGTCACAGGGTTAATTCACCCCTCCACTTT	CASSHRVNSPLHF